The 16 T cell receptor beta chains listed next were all sequenced from one sample in a study of blood T cell repertoires in COVID-19 (dated by TCRdb to about 2020). The library was built by means of the immunoSEQ multiplex PCR assay. The clones in this table, taken by TCRdb from immuneACCESS, are in-frame only. Not every clone is retained; where verified, under half of the shortfall comes from an unresolved V gene, and the cause of the rest is unknown. Within this sample are about 200,000 clones, with 80% to 90% of them counted one time only. The top ten clones comprise roughly 13% of the sample. Input material: peripheral blood. The receptors derive from a human donor in a cohort sampled during active COVID-19.

This clone has a handful of counts. The chain employs TRBV28 and TRBJ1-2, with 9 bases aligning to TRBD1. V was clipped by 6 bases and J by 3 bases; unmatched bases: 5. CDR3 length: 14 residues. Per germline, CDR1 MDHEN and CDR2 SYDVKM. As DNA, the CDR3 is TGTGCCAGCAGGGGGACAGGGAGTTACTATGGCTACACCTTC. It yields the protein CASRGTGSYYGYTF.

CDR3 sequence: CASSGQGVPDTQYF. CDR3 coding DNA: TGTGCCAGCAGTGGGCAGGGGGTCCCAGATACGCAGTATTTT. The V gene is TRBV28, the J gene TRBJ2-3, with 7 bases identical to TRBD1. Per the germline V gene, CDR1 is MDHEN and CDR2 is SYDVKM. This CDR3 region has 14 residues. Trimming at V came to 5 bases and at J to 4 bases, leaving 6 bases not matched to a gene.

V is TRBV9 and J is TRBJ2-2; weak D call: TRBD1 (6 bases). This CDR3 has 16 amino acids. The V and J ends lost 2 bases and 0 bases respectively, with 11 bases between them. From germline, CDR1 is SGDLS and CDR2 YYNGEE. As DNA, the CDR3 is TGTGCCAGCAGCGTGACGGACAGATCGAACACCGGGGAGCTGTTTTTT. Amino acid sequence: CASSVTDRSNTGELFF. The complete variable domain, with remaining parts taken from reference TRBV9 and TRBJ2-2, reads DSGVTQTPKHLITATGQRVTLRCSPRSGDLSVYWYQQSLDQGLQFLIQYYNGEERAKGNILERFSAQQFPDLHSELNLSSLELGDSALYFCASSVTDRSNTGELFFGEGSRLTVL.

The CDR3 DNA follows: TGTGCCAGCAGTTTAAGCGGGGCCAATGAGCAGTTCTTC. Encoded protein: CASSLSGANEQFF. The rearrangement uses TRBV27 and TRBJ2-1, with TRBD2 matching 7 bases. Trimming at V came to 2 bases and at J to 6 bases, leaving 1 base not matched to a gene. CDR3 length: 13 residues. Germline V CDR1 and CDR2: MNHEY, SMNVEV (reference sequence).

The chain employs TRBV6-5 and TRBJ2-2, with TRBD2 matching over 9 bases. In germline, CDR1 is MNHEY, CDR2 SVGAGI. Unmatched junction bases numbered 5, after V lost 0 bases and J lost 6 bases. The CDR3 loop spans 16 amino acids. CDR3 nucleotides: TGTGCCAGCAGTTACTCCGGCGGGAGGGGCCCCGGGGAGCTGTTTTTT. Translation gives CASSYSGGRGPGELFF.

The chain combines TRBV3-1 (or the pseudogene TRBV3-2) with TRBJ2-1; the match to TRBD2 covers 10 bases. CDR1 is LGHDT and CDR2 is YNNKEL in the germline V gene (reference sequence). The V and J ends lost 7 bases and 6 bases, in that order; junction bases with no gene match: 6. The CDR3 covers 14 residues. The CDR3 loop reads CASTQRGGVNEQFF. The CDR3 DNA follows: TGTGCCAGCACCCAGCGGGGGGGGGTCAATGAGCAGTTCTTC.

This chain uses TRBV28 with TRBJ2-1; 7 bases fit TRBD2. The CDR3 is 16 residues long. Germline V gene sequence: CDR1 MDHEN, CDR2 SYDVKM. Trimming cost V 6 bases and J 12 bases; bases outside gene matches: 20. The chain's CDR3 is CASRRSGLAETVRQFF. Written as DNA, the CDR3 is TGTGCCAGCAGACGATCTGGGCTAGCGGAAACTGTCCGGCAGTTCTTC. Using reference TRBV28 and TRBJ2-1 for the parts outside the CDR3, the full variable domain is DVKVTQSSRYLVKRTGEKVFLECVQDMDHENMFWYRQDPGLGLRLIYFSYDVKMKEKGDIPEGYSVSREKKERFSLILESASTNQTSMYLCASRRSGLAETVRQFFGPGTRLTVL.

This clone has just a few counts. The rearrangement uses TRBV4-2 and TRBJ1-2, with D possibly matching TRBD1 (5 bases). Germline V gene sequence: CDR1 LGHNA, CDR2 YNFKEQ. The CDR3 totals 15 residues. Trimming cost V 1 base and J 4 bases, with 13 bases left between them. CDR3 nucleotides: TGTGCCAGCAGCCAAGCGGCCAGGGTTGGCTATGGCTACACCTTC. Amino acids: CASSQAARVGYGYTF.

The chain is built from TRBV28 and TRBJ2-2; a weak D match, TRBD1 (6 bases). With 4 bases removed from V and 7 bases from J, the gap between germline ends came to 10 bases. CDR1 is MDHEN, CDR2 SYDVKM, per germline. The length of the CDR3 is 13 residues. DNA for the CDR3: TGTGCCAGCAGTTCCACAGGGTTCGGGGAGCTGTTTTTT. Translation: CASSSTGFGELFF.

The chain has TRBV11-3 and TRBJ2-7; TRBD2 is a possible D gene (5 bases). V dropped 11 bases and J dropped 5 bases, with 19 bases sitting between them. Germline assignment: CDR1 SGHNT and CDR2 YENEEA. The CDR3 covers 13 residues. The CDR3 reads CAGGRPLQDEQYF. The CDR3 coding sequence is TGTGCCGGAGGCAGGCCTTTGCAGGACGAGCAGTACTTC.

The rearrangement joins TRBV29-1 to TRBJ2-3; 8 nucleotides align to TRBD1. Trimming removed 8 bases from V and 2 bases from J; junction bases left unmatched: 9. Germline-derived CDR1 and CDR2 are SQVTM and ANQGSEA. The CDR3 spans 14 residues. CDR3 nucleotides: TGCAGCTCTACCGGGACAGGTAACACAGATACGCAGTATTTT. Translated, it gives CSSTGTGNTDTQYF.

This clone occurred once. The gene calls are TRBV6-5 and TRBJ2-1, with 10 bases that match TRBD1. Trimming took 0 bases from V and 6 from J; bases not matched to a gene: 5. CDR1 MNHEY and CDR2 SVGAGI come from the germline V gene. This CDR3 has 16 amino acids. The chain's CDR3 is CASSYSGQGFSNEQFF. The CDR3 bases are TGTGCCAGCAGTTACTCGGGACAGGGGTTTTCCAATGAGCAGTTCTTC.

CDR3 in amino acids: CASSDFPHSSYEQYF. For the CDR3, the DNA is TGCGCCAGCAGCGATTTCCCGCACAGCTCCTACGAGCAGTACTTC. The J gene is TRBJ2-7, the V gene TRBV5-1; D gene unclear. Between the trimmed V and J ends, which lost 4 bases and 0 bases, there was a span of 14 bases. Germline V lookup: CDR1 SGHRS, CDR2 YFSETQ. This CDR3 region has 15 residues.

The J gene is TRBJ2-1, the V gene TRBV19; possible D gene TRBD1, 6 bases. The V end lost 6 bases, the J end lost 7 bases, and 16 bases lay between the germline ends. Per germline, CDR1 LNHDA and CDR2 SQIVND (reference sequence). This CDR3 has 14 residues. CDR3 sequence: CASSTGTPLNEQFF. The CDR3 DNA sequence: TGTGCCAGTAGCACCGGGACACCCCTAAATGAGCAGTTCTTC. The variable domain in full, completed from reference TRBV19 and TRBJ2-1, reads DGGITQSPKYLFRKEGQNVTLSCEQNLNHDAMYWYRQDPGQGLRLIYYSQIVNDFQKGDIAEGYSVSREKKESFPLTVTSAQKNPTAFYLCASSTGTPLNEQFFGPGTRLTVL.

This clone was observed a single time. This sample includes further DNA sequences coding for the same CDR3. Here the CDR3 reads CATSDSGTGQETQYF. The CDR3 DNA is TGTGCCACCAGTGATTCGGGGACAGGGCAAGAGACCCAGTACTTC. This sequence joins TRBV24-1 and TRBJ2-5; 9 bases align to TRBD1. CDR1 KGHDR and CDR2 SFDVKD come from the germline V gene. The CDR3 contains 15 residues. V trimming: 2 bases; J trimming: 2 bases; junction bases outside the gene matches: 2.

This clone has a handful of counts. This rearrangement joins TRBV3-1 (or the pseudogene TRBV3-2) to TRBJ2-5; possible D gene TRBD2, 6 bases. Trimming pared 3 bases from V and 1 base from J, leaving 9 bases between. The CDR3 is made up of 14 amino acids. Germline-derived CDR1 and CDR2 are LGHDT and YNNKEL (reference sequence). The CDR3 nucleotides read TGTGCCAGCAGCCATGGGACTCGCCAAGAGACCCAGTACTTC. Protein sequence: CASSHGTRQETQYF.